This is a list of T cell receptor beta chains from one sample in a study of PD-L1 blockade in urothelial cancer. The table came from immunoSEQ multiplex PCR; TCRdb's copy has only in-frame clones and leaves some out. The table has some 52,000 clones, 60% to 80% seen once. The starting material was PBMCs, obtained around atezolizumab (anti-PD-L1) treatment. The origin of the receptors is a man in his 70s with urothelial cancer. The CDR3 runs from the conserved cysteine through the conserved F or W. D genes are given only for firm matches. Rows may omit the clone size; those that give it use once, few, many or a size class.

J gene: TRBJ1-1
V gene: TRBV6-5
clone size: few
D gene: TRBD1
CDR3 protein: CASSYNRGLRGTEAFF
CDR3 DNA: TGTGCCAGCAGTTACAACAGGGGGCTGAGGGGGACTGAAGCTTTCTTT

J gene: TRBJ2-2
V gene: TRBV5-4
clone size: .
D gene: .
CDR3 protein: CASSLGQATGELFF
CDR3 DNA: TGTGCCAGCAGCTTGGGACAGGCCACCGGGGAGCTGTTTTTT

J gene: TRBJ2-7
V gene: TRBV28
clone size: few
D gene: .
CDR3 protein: CASSPLGVYEQYF
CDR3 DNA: TGTGCCAGCAGTCCCCTCGGGGTCTACGAGCAGTACTTC

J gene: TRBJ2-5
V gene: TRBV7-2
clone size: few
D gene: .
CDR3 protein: CASSLFQETQYF
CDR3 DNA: TGTGCCAGCAGCTTATTCCAGGAGACCCAGTACTTC

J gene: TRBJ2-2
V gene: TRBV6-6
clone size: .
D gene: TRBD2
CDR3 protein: CASSYSASGEGGELFF
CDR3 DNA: TGTGCCAGCAGTTACTCAGCTAGCGGGGAGGGCGGGGAGCTGTTTTTT

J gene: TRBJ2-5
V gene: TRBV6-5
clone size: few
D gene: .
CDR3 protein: CASSSPGRRETQYF
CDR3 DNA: TGTGCCAGCAGTTCCCCGGGTCGAAGGGAGACCCAGTACTTC

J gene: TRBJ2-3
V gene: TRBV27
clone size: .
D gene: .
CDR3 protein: CASSPRWLDTQYF
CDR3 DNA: TGTGCCAGCAGTCCGAGATGGTTGGATACGCAGTATTTT

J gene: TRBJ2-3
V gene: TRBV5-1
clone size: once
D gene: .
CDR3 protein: CASSSSSDTQYF
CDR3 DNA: TGCGCCAGCAGCTCCAGTTCAGATACGCAGTATTTT

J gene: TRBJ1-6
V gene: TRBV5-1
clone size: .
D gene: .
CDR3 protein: CASSTTGGGGSPLHF
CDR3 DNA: TGCGCCAGCAGCACGACGGGGGGCGGCGGATCACCCCTCCACTTT

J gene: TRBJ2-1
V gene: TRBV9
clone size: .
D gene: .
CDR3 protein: CASSVSSPTPPLYNEQFF
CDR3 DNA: TGTGCCAGCAGCGTTAGCTCACCCACTCCACCCCTTTACAATGAGCAGTTCTTC

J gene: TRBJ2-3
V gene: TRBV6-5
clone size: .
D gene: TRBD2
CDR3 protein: CASRRLAGGDTQYF
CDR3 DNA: TGTGCCAGCAGAAGACTAGCGGGAGGGGATACGCAGTATTTT

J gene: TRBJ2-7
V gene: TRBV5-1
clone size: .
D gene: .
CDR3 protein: CASSLVSLSYEQYF
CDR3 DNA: TGCGCCAGCAGCTTGGTATCACTTTCCTACGAGCAGTACTTC

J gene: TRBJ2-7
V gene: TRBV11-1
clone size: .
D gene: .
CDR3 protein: CASSPRTRSSYEQYF
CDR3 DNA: TGTGCCAGCAGCCCGCGGACACGGAGCTCCTACGAGCAGTACTTC

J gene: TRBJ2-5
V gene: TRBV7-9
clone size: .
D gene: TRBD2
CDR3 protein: CASSSDTSGLGETQYF
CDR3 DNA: TGTGCCAGCAGCTCTGACACTAGCGGGCTTGGGGAGACCCAGTACTTC

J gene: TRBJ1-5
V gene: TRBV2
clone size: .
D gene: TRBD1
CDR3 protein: CASSLRQGNSNQPQHF
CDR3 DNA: TGTGCCAGCAGTCTTCGACAGGGCAATAGCAATCAGCCCCAGCATTTT

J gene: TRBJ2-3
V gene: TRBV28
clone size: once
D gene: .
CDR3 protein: CASSSPNKQDTQYF
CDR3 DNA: TGTGCCAGCAGTTCTCCGAACAAACAAGATACGCAGTATTTT

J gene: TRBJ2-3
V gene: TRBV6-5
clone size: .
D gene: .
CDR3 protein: CASSVTLRSDTQYF
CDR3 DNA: TGTGCCAGCAGTGTTACCCTCAGATCGGATACGCAGTATTTT

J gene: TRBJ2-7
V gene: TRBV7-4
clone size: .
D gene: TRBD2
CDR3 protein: CASSSGGAPLEGYEQYF
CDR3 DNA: TGTGCCAGCAGCTCCGGGGGGGCTCCCCTTGAGGGCTACGAGCAGTACTTC

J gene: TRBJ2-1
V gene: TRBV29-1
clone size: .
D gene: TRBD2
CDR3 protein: CSVEGARGGSYNEQFF
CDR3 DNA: TGCAGCGTTGAAGGGGCCCGGGGGGGCTCCTACAATGAGCAGTTCTTC

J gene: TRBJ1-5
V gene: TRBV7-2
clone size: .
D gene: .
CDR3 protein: CASSLEAGLQPQHF
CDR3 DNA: TGTGCCAGCAGCTTAGAAGCGGGGCTTCAGCCCCAGCATTTT

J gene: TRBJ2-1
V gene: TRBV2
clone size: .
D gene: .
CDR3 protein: CASSASQGQGHEQFF
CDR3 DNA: TGTGCCAGCAGTGCTTCACAGGGCCAGGGGCATGAGCAGTTCTTC

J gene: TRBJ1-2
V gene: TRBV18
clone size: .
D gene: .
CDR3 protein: CASSPERVNYGYTF
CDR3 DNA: TGTGCCAGCTCACCCGAGCGAGTCAACTATGGCTACACCTTC